This T cell receptor beta chain was identified during a study of CD8 T cells in Susac syndrome. Study-level findings and limits: The study acknowledged a relatively small number of individuals in its TCR sequencing and HLA analysis.

It was with random hexamers that about 0.45 to 1 ug RNA was reverse transcribed. TCR beta CDR3 was amplified by immunoSEQ covering 54 Vbeta and 13 Jbeta. TCRdb reprocessed the immunoSEQ multiplex PCR reads with MiXCR, giving one entry per CDR3 protein. The sample lists just under 150,000 distinct CDR3 sequences, around 94% occurring once. From blood CD8+ and CD4+ T cells, the TCR beta chain was sequenced. TEMRA cells were enriched by FACS, and CD4+ and CD8+ T cells were negatively isolated. Points on this clonotype: The antigen is undetermined.

Sequenced input: CD4+ T cells from PBMCs. The TCR originated in a human donor in good health.

CDR3 sequence reads: CAWRGVAGGQSYNEQFF. The CDR3 region has the DNA TGTGCCTGGAGGGGGGTAGCGGGAGGCCAGTCCTACAATGAGCAGTTCTTC. The chain combines TRBV30 with TRBJ2-1; 10 nucleotides align to TRBD2. Per the germline V gene, CDR1 is GTSNPN and CDR2 is SVGIG (reference sequence). The CDR3 has 17 amino acids. V shed 3 bases and J 1 base; nucleotides not matched to a gene: 9.